This is a list of T cell receptor beta chains from one sample in a study of blood T cell repertoires in COVID-19. TCRdb keeps only in-frame clones here, not all; method: immunoSEQ multiplex PCR. The sample consists of a few hundred thousand clones, roughly nine tenths of them appearing once. Sequencing used PBMCs or T cells enriched from blood (not recorded which). The receptors shown here come from a young man who had recovered from COVID-19. CDR3s leave out the opening cysteine and the closing phenylalanine or tryptophan. Each record gives: V gene, clone size, CDR3 protein. Only some rows state a clone size, as once, few, many or a class for expanded clones.

TRBV24-1 | few | ATSVDYAREYGYT
TRBV18 | . | ASSPRDRATVNEKLF
TRBV30 | . | AWRTSGTNEQF
TRBV28 | . | ALQESNYGYT
TRBV6-5 | . | AIRRRESTDTQY
TRBV5-1 | . | ASSGGQGEKLF
TRBV11-2 | . | ASSLTPPYRGTMNTEAF
TRBV19 | . | ASSAHPGQGEGNTEAF
TRBV28 | once | AITGFSGNTIY
TRBV7-9 | . | ASSPPSSYNSPLH
TRBV2 | . | ASSDSGTYEQY
TRBV28 | . | ASSIRGNTEAF
TRBV28 | . | ASSFGSSGYNEQF
TRBV15 | . | ATSRDLGSEQY
TRBV5-1 | few | ASSLGGSGGETQY
TRBV5-6 | . | ASSSDRGAKNIQY
TRBV15 | . | ATSRALGQGSYEQY
TRBV28 | . | ASTLLAGSNTGELF
TRBV6-5 | . | ASRAYTQGDYGYT
TRBV27 | . | ASQERAGGYEQY
TRBV5-4 | . | ASSLGQPYGYT
TRBV7-9 | . | ASSSGGHRNTEAF
TRBV19 | . | ASSLLDTQY
TRBV11-2 | . | ASSLEMGLAALNEQF